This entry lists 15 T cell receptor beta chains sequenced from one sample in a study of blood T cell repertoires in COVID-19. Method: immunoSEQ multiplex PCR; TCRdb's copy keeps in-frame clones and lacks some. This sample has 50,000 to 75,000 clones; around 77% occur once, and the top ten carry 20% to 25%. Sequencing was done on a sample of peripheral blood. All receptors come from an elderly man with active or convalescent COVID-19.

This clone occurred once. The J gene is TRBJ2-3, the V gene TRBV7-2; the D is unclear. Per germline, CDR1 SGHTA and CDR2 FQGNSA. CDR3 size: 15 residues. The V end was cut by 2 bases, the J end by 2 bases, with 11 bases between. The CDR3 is CASSLSASHTDTQYF. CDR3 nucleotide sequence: TGTGCCAGCAGCTTATCCGCGAGCCACACAGATACGCAGTATTTT.

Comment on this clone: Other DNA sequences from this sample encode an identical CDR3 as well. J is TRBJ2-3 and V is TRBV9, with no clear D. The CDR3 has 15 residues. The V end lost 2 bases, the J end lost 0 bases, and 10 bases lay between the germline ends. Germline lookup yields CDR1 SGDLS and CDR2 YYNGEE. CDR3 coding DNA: TGTGCCAGCAGCGTGACACCCCTCAGCACAGATACGCAGTATTTT. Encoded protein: CASSVTPLSTDTQYF. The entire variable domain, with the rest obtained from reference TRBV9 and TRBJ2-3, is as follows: DSGVTQTPKHLITATGQRVTLRCSPRSGDLSVYWYQQSLDQGLQFLIQYYNGEERAKGNILERFSAQQFPDLHSELNLSSLELGDSALYFCASSVTPLSTDTQYFGPGTRLTVL.

CDR3 protein: CASSQEGTSRWEQYF. CDR3 nucleotide sequence: TGTGCCAGCAGCCAGGAGGGGACTAGCAGATGGGAGCAGTACTTC. The chain uses TRBV3-1 (or the pseudogene TRBV3-2) and TRBJ2-7; 9 bases match TRBD2. The V gene's germline CDR1 is LGHDT and CDR2 YNNKEL (reference sequence). This CDR3 spans 15 amino acids. V was clipped by 3 bases and J by 7 bases; unmatched bases: 10.

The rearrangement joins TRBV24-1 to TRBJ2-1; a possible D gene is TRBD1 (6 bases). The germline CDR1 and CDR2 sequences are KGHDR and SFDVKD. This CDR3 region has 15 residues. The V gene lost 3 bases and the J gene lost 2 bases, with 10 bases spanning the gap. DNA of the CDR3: TGTGCCACCAGTGATGGGGACATACCCTACAATGAGCAGTTCTTC. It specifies CATSDGDIPYNEQFF.

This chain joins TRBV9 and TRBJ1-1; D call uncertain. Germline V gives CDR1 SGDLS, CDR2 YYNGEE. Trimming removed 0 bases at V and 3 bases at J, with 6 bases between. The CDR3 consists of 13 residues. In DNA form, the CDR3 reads TGTGCCAGCAGCGTAGGATCGGACACTGAAGCTTTCTTT. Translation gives CASSVGSDTEAFF.

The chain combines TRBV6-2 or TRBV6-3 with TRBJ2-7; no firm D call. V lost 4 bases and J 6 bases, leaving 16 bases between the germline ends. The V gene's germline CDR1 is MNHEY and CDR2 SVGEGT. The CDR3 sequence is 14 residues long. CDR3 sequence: CASSFSRAVSEQYF. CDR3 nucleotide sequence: TGTGCCAGCAGTTTTTCTAGAGCCGTAAGCGAGCAGTACTTC.

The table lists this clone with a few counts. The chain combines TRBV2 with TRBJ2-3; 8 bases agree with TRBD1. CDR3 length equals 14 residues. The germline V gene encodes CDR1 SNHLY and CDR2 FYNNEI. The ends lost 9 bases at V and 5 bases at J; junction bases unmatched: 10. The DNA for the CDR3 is TGTGCCAGGGGATTGGACAGGGTGGAAGATACGCAGTATTTT. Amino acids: CARGLDRVEDTQYF.

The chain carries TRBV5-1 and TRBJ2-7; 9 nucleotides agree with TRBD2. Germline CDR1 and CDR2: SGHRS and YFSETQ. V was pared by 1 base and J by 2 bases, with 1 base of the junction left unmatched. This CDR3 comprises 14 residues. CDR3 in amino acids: CASSLSSGAYEQYF. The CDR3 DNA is TGCGCCAGCAGCTTGTCTAGCGGGGCCTACGAGCAGTACTTC.

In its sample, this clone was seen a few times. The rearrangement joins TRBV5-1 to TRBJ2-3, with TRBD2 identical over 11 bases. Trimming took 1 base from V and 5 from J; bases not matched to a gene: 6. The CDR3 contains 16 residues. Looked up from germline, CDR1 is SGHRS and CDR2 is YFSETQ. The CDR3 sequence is CASSLNSGGAGDTQYF. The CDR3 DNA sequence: TGCGCCAGCAGCTTGAATAGCGGGGGGGCTGGAGATACGCAGTATTTT.

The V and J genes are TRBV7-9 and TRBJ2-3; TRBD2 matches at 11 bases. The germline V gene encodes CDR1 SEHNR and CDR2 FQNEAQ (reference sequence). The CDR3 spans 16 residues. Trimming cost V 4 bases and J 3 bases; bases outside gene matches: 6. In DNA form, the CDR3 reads TGTGCCAGCAGCTCAACTAGCGGGGGCATGACAGATACGCAGTATTTT. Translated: CASSSTSGGMTDTQYF.

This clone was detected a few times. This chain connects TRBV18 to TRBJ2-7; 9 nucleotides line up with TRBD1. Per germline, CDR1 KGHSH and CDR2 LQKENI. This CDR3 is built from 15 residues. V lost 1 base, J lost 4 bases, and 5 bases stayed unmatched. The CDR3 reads CASSPLTGGEYEQYF. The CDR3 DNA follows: TGTGCCAGCTCACCACTTACAGGGGGCGAGTACGAGCAGTACTTC.

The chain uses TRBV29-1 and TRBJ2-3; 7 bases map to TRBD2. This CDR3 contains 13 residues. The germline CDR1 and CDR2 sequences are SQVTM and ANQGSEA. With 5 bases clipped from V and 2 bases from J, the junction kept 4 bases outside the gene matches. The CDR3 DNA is TGCAGCGTTTTAAGCGGGGCCACAGATACGCAGTATTTT. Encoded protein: CSVLSGATDTQYF.

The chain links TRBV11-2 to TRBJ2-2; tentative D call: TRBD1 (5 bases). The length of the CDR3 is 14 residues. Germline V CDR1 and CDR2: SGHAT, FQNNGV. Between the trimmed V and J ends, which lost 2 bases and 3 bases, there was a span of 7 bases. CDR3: CASSLTRDTGELFF. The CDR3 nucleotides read TGTGCCAGCAGCTTAACCAGGGACACCGGGGAGCTGTTTTTT.

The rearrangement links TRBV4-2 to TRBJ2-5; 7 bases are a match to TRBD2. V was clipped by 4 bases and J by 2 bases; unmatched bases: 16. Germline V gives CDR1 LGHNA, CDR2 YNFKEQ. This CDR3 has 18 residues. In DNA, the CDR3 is TGTGCCAGCAGCCCGCTGAGCTACGGCGGGGGAGCTCAAGAGACCCAGTACTTC. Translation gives CASSPLSYGGGAQETQYF.

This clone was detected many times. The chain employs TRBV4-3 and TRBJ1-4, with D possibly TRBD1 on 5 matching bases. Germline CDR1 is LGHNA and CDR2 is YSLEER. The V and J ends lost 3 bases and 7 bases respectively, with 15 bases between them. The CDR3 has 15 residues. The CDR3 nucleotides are TGCGCCAGCAGCCAGAAACAGGCCTCAAGTGAAAAACTGTTTTTT. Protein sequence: CASSQKQASSEKLFF.